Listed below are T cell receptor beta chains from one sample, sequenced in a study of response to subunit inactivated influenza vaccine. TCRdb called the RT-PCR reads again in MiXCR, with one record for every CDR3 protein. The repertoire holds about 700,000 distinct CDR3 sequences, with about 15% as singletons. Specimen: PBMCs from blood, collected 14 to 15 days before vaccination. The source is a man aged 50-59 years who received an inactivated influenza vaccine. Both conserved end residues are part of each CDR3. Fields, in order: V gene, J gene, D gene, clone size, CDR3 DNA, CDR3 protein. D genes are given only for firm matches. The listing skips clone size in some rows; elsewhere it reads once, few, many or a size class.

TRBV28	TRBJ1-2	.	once	TGTGCCAGCAGTTTAGAGGGTCCCATCTATGGCTACACCTTC	CASSLEGPIYGYTF
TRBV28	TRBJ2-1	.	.	TGTGCCAGCAGGGGACGGGACACAGCTGGCTATGAGCAGTTCTTC	CASRGRDTAGYEQFF
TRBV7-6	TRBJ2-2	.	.	TGTGCCAGCAGCAGGGACCACCGTGGTGCGAACACCGGGGAGCTGTTTTTT	CASSRDHRGANTGELFF
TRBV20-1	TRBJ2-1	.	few	TGCAGGGCCGGGGGTGAGCAGTTCTTC	CRAGGEQFF
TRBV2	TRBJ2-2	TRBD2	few	TGTGCCAGCGCTAGCGGGACCGGCACCGGGGAGCTGTTTTTT	CASASGTGTGELFF
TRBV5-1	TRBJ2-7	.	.	TGCGCCAGCAGCTTGTTGTCTTTCGCGTCAGGATCCTACGAGCAGTACTTC	CASSLLSFASGSYEQYF
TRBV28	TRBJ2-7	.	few	TGTGCCAGCAGTTTCGAGCGGGCTCGAGGCTACGAGCAGTACTTC	CASSFERARGYEQYF
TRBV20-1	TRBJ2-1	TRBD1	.	TGCAGTGCTAGACCCGGGACAGGGTTAATCAATGAGCAGTTCTTC	CSARPGTGLINEQFF
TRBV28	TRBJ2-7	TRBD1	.	TGTGCCAGCAGGGACAGGGGGCACGAGCAGTACTTC	CASRDRGHEQYF
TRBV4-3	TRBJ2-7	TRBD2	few	TGCGCCAGCAGCCAAGGCGTGAGGAGCGGGAGTTACGAGCAGTACTTC	CASSQGVRSGSYEQYF
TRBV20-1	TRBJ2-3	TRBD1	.	TGCAGTGCTAGAGCCCTCGGGACAGGGGAGGCAGATACGCAGTATTTT	CSARALGTGEADTQYF
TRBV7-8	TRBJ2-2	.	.	TGTGCCAGCAGCTTTTATAGGACTAACACCGGGGAGCTGTTTTTT	CASSFYRTNTGELFF
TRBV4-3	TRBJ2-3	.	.	TGCGCCAGCAGCATGGACCCAGGTGGGGCAGATACGCAGTATTTT	CASSMDPGGADTQYF
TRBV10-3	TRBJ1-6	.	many	TGTGCCATCAGTGAGTCATTCGACAGTAGGAATTCACCCCTCCACTTT	CAISESFDSRNSPLHF
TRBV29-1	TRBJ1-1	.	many	TGCAGCGTTCCTGGGGGACGGGCTGTAAACACTGAAGCTTTCTTT	CSVPGGRAVNTEAFF
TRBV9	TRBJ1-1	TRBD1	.	TGTGCCAGCAGCACCCGGACAGGGATTGGTGTCACTGAAGCTTTCTTT	CASSTRTGIGVTEAFF
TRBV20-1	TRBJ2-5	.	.	TGCAGTGCTAGAGATTTGGCGGACGTTTTGGAGACCCAGTACTTC	CSARDLADVLETQYF
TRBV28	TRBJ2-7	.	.	TGTGCCAGCAGCCTGATCCATGACGAGCAGTACTTC	CASSLIHDEQYF
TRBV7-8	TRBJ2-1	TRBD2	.	TGTGCCAGCAGACTTCTAGCGGGGGCCTCCAATGAGCAGTTCTTC	CASRLLAGASNEQFF
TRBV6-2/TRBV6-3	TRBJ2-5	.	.	TGTGCCAGCAGTTACAATCGACGGCCTAGGGAAGAGACCCAGTACTTC	CASSYNRRPREETQYF
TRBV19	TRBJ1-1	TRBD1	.	TGTGCCAGTAGTATTTGGGGACAGAAGAACACTGAAGCTTTCTTT	CASSIWGQKNTEAFF
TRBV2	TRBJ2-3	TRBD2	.	TGTGCCAGCAGTGGAAGCTCGGGACTAGCGGGATGGATAGATACGCAGTATTTT	CASSGSSGLAGWIDTQYF
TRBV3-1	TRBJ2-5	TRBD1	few	TGTGCCAGCAGCCGAACTACGGACAGGGAGTACCAAGAGACCCAGTACTTC	CASSRTTDREYQETQYF
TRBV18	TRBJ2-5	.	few	TGTGCCAGCTCACCACTCATTGGGGAAAAGACCCAGTACTTC	CASSPLIGEKTQYF
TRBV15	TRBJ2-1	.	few	TGTGCCACCAGCAGAGACAGGGAAGGCAATGAGCAGTTCTTC	CATSRDREGNEQFF
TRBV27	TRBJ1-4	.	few	TGTGCCAGCAGTAAACTGGGGGTCGGTGAAAAACTGTTTTTT	CASSKLGVGEKLFF
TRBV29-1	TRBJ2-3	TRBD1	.	TGCAGCGTTGTGTATCCATTCCCGGGACAGGGGCCTGGAGATACGCAGTATTTT	CSVVYPFPGQGPGDTQYF
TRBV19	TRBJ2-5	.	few	TGTGCCAGTAGTATTGGTTTAAGGAAAGAGACCCAGTACTTC	CASSIGLRKETQYF
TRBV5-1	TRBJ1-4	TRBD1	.	TGCGCCAGCAGCGGGGACAGTGCAACTAATGAAAAACTGTTTTTT	CASSGDSATNEKLFF
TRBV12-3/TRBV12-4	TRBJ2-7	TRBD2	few	TGTGCCAGCAGCCCAACGGGACTAGCGGGGGGCCCGACATACTTC	CASSPTGLAGGPTYF
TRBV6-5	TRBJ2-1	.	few	TGTGCCAGCAGTTACTCGAAGCTTTTCACCTCCTACAATGAGCAGTTCTTC	CASSYSKLFTSYNEQFF
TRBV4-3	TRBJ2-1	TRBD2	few	TGCGCCAGCAGCCAAGATTTCAGCGGGAGGCCCGATGAGCAGTTCTTC	CASSQDFSGRPDEQFF
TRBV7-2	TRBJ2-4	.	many	TGCGCCAGCAGCTTAACCTTAGCCAAAAACATTCAGTACTTC	CASSLTLAKNIQYF
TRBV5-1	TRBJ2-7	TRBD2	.	TGCGCCAGCAGCTCCATGGCGGGGGGCCCTCGTAATACCCTCTCCTACGAGCAGTACTTC	CASSSMAGGPRNTLSYEQYF
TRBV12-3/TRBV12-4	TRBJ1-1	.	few	TGTGCCAGCAGAATTGGCACTGAAGCTTTCTTT	CASRIGTEAFF
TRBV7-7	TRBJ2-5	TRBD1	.	TGTGCCAGCAGCTTAGGACAGGGTTATGAGACCCAGTACTTC	CASSLGQGYETQYF
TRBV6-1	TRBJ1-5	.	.	TGTGCCAGCATGCAGGGTGGCAATCAGCCCCAGCATTTT	CASMQGGNQPQHF
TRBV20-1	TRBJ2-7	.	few	TGCAGTGCTAGTCGGGGGGCAGTTTCCTACGAGCAGTACTTC	CSASRGAVSYEQYF
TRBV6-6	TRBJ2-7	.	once	TGTGGCAGCAGTTACCCAGGGGACTACGAGCAGTACTTC	CGSSYPGDYEQYF
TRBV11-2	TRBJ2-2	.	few	TGTGCCAGCACTACTTCGAGGACCGGGGAGCTGTTTTTT	CASTTSRTGELFF
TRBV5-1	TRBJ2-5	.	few	TGCGCCAGCAGCTTGAGGAGGGGGCCCAGGGAGACCCAGTACTTC	CASSLRRGPRETQYF
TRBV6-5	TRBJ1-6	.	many	TGTGCCAGCAGTCACTTAAGCTCCTATAATTCACCCCTCCACTTT	CASSHLSSYNSPLHF
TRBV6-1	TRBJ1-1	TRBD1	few	TGTGCCACCCTGAGCCTTGGACAGGGCTTGAACACTGAAGCTTTCTTT	CATLSLGQGLNTEAFF
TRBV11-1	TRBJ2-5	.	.	TGTGCCAGCAGCAAGACAGGCCCGGGGGAGACCCAGTACTTC	CASSKTGPGETQYF
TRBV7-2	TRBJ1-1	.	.	TGTGCCAGCAGCTTTCAGATAGACAGAATGAACACTGAAGCTTTCTTT	CASSFQIDRMNTEAFF
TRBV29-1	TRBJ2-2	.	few	TGCAGCGTTGAAGGGGAAAACACCGGGGAGCTGTTTTTT	CSVEGENTGELFF
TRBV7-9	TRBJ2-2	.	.	TGTGCCAGCGGAAAATTCAGGGTAAACACCGGGGAGCTGTTTTTT	CASGKFRVNTGELFF
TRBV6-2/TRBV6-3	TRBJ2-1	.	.	TGTGCCAGCAGTTACACTGGCGTCGTTGAGCAGTTCTTC	CASSYTGVVEQFF
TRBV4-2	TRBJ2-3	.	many	TGTGCCAGCAGCCAAGAGAGACATGGGGGTCGAGAGACAGATACGCAGTATTTT	CASSQERHGGRETDTQYF
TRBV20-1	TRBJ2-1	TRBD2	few	TGCAGTGCTAGTGCTAGCGGGAGTTTCGTCAATGAGCAGTTCTTC	CSASASGSFVNEQFF
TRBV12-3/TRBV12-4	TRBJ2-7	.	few	TGTGCCAGCAGACGGGACAATTCCGAGCAGTACTTC	CASRRDNSEQYF
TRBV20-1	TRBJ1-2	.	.	TGCAGTACCGCCCCTTTACCCCCGGCGAGAATCGGTGGCTACACCTTC	CSTAPLPPARIGGYTF
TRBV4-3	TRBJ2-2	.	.	TGCGCCAGCAGCCAGACCAGTGGGGGGGCGGGGAAGCTGTTTTTT	CASSQTSGGAGKLFF
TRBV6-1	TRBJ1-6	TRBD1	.	TGTGCCAGCAGTGCTACGGGACAGGGCTCTTCACCCCTCCACTTT	CASSATGQGSSPLHF
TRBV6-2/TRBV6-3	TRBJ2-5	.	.	TGTGCCAGCAGGCTCGGGGCCCCGGGCGAGACCCAGTACTTC	CASRLGAPGETQYF
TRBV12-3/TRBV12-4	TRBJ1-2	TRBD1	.	TGTGCCAGCAGGGTCTGGGAGGGGGCGCATGGCTACACCTTC	CASRVWEGAHGYTF
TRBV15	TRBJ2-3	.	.	TGTGCCACCAGCAGAAGACCTAGCACAGATACGCAGTATTTT	CATSRRPSTDTQYF
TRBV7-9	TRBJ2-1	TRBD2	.	TGTGCCAGCAGCTTAGGGACTAGCGTACGGGAGCAGTTCTTC	CASSLGTSVREQFF